This TCR beta chain was sequenced in a study of blood T cells in healthy people across ages. The use of a sample-barcoded 5' primer and a J-beta primer mix characterized a second PCR of 7 to 11 cycles. TCRdb reprocessed the 5' RACE reads via MiXCR and lists one record per CDR3 protein. The sample shows over a million distinct CDR3 sequences, 40% to 50% of them seen only once. Germline-derived CDR1 and CDR2 are KGHDR and SFDVKD. V was pared by 0 bases and J by 2 bases, with 7 bases of the junction left unmatched. The CDR3 runs 18 residues. The sequenced sample consisted of blood. The chain has TRBV24-1 and TRBJ2-3; TRBD2 matches at 10 bases. The sequence derives from a woman aged 55 to 70 in good health. The CDR3 protein is CATSDLRGLADATDTQYF. As DNA, the CDR3 is TGTGCCACCAGTGATTTGCGAGGACTAGCGGACGCCACAGATACGCAGTATTTT.